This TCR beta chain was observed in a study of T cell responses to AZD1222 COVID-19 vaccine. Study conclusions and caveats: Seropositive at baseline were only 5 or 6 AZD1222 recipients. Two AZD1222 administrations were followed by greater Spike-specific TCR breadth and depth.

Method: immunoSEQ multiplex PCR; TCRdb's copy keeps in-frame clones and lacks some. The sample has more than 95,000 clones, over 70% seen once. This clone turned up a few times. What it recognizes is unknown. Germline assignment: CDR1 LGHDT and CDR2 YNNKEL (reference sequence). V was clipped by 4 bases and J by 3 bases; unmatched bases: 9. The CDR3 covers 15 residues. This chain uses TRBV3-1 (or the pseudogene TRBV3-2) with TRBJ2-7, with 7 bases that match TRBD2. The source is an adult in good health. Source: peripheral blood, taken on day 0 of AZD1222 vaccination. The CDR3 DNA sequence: TGTGCCAGCAGCCCAGAGGAGCGGGAAGGCTACGAGCAGTACTTC. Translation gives CASSPEEREGYEQYF.